The next 13 T cell receptor beta chains were all read from a single sample in a study of CXCR3-negative and CXCR3-positive naive CD8 T cells. It was by 5' RACE with UMI labels that the TRB cDNA libraries were prepared. TCRdb reprocessed the 5' RACE reads, with one entry per CDR3 protein and no DNA. The repertoire table contains 100,000 to 150,000 distinct CDR3 sequences. Material for sequencing was naive CXCR3- CD8+ T cells from blood. Described subset: CD45RO-CCR7+CD27+CD95- naive CD8+ T cells lacking CXCR3 (TNR3-). Receptors originate from a human donor in good health. Some clones in this sample may be carry-over from other donors' samples.

The chain carries TRBV10-3 and TRBJ1-1. The CDR3 has 13 residues. In germline, CDR1 is ENHRY, CDR2 SYGVKD. CDR3 sequence reads: CAIGLNMNTEAFF.

The chain has TRBV12-3 or TRBV12-4 and TRBJ2-3; absent DNA, TCRdb's TRBD1 call cannot be checked. The CDR3 is 15 amino acids. CDR3 amino acids: CASSSSTGTTDTQYF.

The CDR3 loop reads CASSSGTGMTSTDTQYF. The rearrangement links TRBV12-3 or TRBV12-4 to TRBJ2-3; the TCRdb D gene call, TRBD1, has no DNA to confirm it. This CDR3 contains 17 residues.

The chain is built from TRBV20-1 and TRBJ1-2; no DNA is available, so the TRBD1 call from TCRdb remains unchecked. Looked up from germline, CDR1 is DFQATT and CDR2 is SNEGSKA (reference sequence). The CDR3 sequence is 15 residues long. CDR3 region: CSARDPQGANYGYTF.

The rearrangement uses TRBV5-1 and TRBJ2-5; absent DNA, TCRdb's TRBD2 call cannot be checked. Germline CDR1 and CDR2: SGHRS and YFSETQ. The CDR3 runs to 15 residues. The CDR3 loop reads CASSAGTSSQETQYF. The full variable domain, in which reference TRBV5-1 and TRBJ2-5 provide the parts outside the CDR3, is KAGVTQTPRYLIKTRGQQVTLSCSPISGHRSVSWYQQTPGQGLQFLFEYFSETQRNKGNFPGRFSGRQFSNSRSEMNVSTLELGDSALYLCASSAGTSSQETQYFGPGTRLLVL.

The chain couples TRBV7-2 to TRBJ2-5; TCRdb calls TRBD2, which cannot be checked without DNA. The CDR3 loop spans 12 amino acids. Germline V gene sequence: CDR1 SGHTA, CDR2 FQGNSA. The CDR3 region is CASSKEGETQYF.

CDR3 residues: CASSEGQGFTEAFF. The genes are TRBV25-1 and TRBJ1-1; the D call from TCRdb, TRBD1, cannot be confirmed without DNA. Germline CDR1 and CDR2: MGHDK and SYGVNS. This CDR3 comprises 14 residues.

The J gene is TRBJ2-1, the V gene TRBV29-1; without DNA, the TCRdb call of TRBD2 cannot be checked. Germline-derived CDR1 and CDR2 are SQVTM and ANQGSEA. The CDR3 sequence is 11 residues long. CDR3 amino acids: CSVGGEGEQFF.

The CDR3 region is CASSQTRQGGLYGYTF. The rearrangement joins TRBV4-3 to TRBJ1-2; the TCRdb call, TRBD1, lacks DNA for checking. Germline values: CDR1 LGHNA, CDR2 YSLEER. The CDR3 extends over 16 amino acids.

The chain joins TRBV7-9 to TRBJ2-7; TCRdb outputs TRBD2, but without DNA this stays unchecked. This CDR3 comprises 15 residues. Looked up from germline, CDR1 is SEHNR and CDR2 is FQNEAQ (reference sequence). The CDR3 loop is CASSFPTSGRYEQYF.

The J gene is TRBJ2-1, the V gene TRBV15. In germline, CDR1 is LNHNV, CDR2 YYDKDF (reference sequence). This CDR3 contains 14 residues. The CDR3: CATSRGIVDNEQFF.

The V call is TRBV4-1, the J call TRBJ2-2. Germline-derived CDR1 and CDR2 are MGHRA and YSYEKL. The CDR3 runs 17 residues. The CDR3 region is CASSQVPGNHNTGELFF.

The chain carries TRBV29-1 and TRBJ2-2. Germline-derived CDR1 and CDR2 are SQVTM and ANQGSEA. This CDR3 contains 12 residues. This chain's CDR3 is CSVVGDPGELFF.